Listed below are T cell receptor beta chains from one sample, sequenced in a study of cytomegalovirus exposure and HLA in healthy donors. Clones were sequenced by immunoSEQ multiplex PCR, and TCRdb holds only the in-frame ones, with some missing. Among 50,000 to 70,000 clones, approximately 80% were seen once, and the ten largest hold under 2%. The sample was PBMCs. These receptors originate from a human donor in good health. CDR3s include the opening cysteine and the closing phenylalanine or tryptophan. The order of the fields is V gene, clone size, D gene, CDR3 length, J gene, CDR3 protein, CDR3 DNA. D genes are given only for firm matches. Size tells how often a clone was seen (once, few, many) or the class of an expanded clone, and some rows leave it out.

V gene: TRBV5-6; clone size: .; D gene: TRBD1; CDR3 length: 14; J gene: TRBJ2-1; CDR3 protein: CASSGTLDRIGQFF; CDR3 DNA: TGTGCCAGCAGCGGGACACTGGACAGGATTGGGCAGTTCTTC
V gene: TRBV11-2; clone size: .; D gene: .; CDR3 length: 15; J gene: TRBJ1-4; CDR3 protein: CASSLRGAVNEKLFF; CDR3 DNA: TGTGCCAGCAGCTTACGGGGGGCTGTTAATGAAAAACTGTTTTTT
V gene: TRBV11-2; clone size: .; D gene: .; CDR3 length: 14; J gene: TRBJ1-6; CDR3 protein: CASSRRGGNSPLHF; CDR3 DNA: TGTGCCAGCAGCCGGCGTGGGGGGAATTCACCCCTCCACTTT
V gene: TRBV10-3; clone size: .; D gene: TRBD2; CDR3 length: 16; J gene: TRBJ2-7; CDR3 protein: CAISDSGGPFSYEQYF; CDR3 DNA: TGTGCCATCAGTGATTCGGGAGGGCCCTTCTCCTACGAGCAGTACTTC
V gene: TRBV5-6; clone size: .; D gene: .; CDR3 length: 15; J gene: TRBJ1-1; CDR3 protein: CASSFQGPRDTEAFF; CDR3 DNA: TGTGCCAGCAGCTTCCAGGGCCCACGGGACACTGAAGCTTTCTTT
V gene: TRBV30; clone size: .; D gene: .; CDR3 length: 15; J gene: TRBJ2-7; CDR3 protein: CAWSRHGSRRDEQYF; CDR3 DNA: TGTGCCTGGAGTCGTCACGGGAGCAGGAGGGACGAGCAGTACTTC
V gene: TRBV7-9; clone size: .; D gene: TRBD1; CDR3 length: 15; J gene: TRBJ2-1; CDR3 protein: CASSLNRGRYNEQFF; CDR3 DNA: TGTGCCAGCAGCCTGAACAGGGGCCGATACAATGAGCAGTTCTTC
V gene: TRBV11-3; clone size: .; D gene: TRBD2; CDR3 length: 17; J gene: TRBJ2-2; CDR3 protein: CASSFSSGSYGTGELFF; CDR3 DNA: TGTGCCAGCAGCTTTTCTAGCGGGAGTTATGGTACCGGGGAGCTGTTTTTT
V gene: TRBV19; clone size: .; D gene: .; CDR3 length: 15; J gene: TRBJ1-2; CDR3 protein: CASSIPRGGHTGYTF; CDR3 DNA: TGTGCCAGTAGTATCCCCCGGGGGGGTCATACTGGCTACACCTTC
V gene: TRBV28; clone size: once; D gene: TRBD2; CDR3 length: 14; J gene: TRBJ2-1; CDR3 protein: CASSLPTSRNEQFF; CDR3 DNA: TGTGCCAGCAGCCTCCCGACTAGCCGCAATGAGCAGTTCTTC
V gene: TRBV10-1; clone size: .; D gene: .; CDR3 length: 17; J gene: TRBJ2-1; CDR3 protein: CASSESYGGARVNEQFF; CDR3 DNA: TGCGCCAGCAGTGAGTCCTACGGCGGGGCGAGGGTTAATGAGCAGTTCTTC
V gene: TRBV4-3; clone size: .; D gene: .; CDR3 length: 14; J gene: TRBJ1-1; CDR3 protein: CASSQDRGDTEAFF; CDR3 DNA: TGCGCCAGCAGCCAGGACCGGGGGGACACTGAAGCTTTCTTT
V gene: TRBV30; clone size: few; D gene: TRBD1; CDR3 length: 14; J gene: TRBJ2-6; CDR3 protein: CAWRRGPGANVLTF; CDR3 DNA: TGTGCCTGGAGAAGGGGGCCTGGGGCCAACGTCCTGACTTTC
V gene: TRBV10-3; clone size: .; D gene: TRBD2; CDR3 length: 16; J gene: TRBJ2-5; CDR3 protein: CAISTNLAGVLETQYF; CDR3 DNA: TGTGCCATCAGTACAAACCTAGCGGGAGTTCTGGAGACCCAGTACTTC
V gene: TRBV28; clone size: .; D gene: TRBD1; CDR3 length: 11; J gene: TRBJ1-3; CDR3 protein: CASSGDRKVYF; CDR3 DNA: TGTGCCAGCAGTGGGGACAGGAAAGTATATTTT
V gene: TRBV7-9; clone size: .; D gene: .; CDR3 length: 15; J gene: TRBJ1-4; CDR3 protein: CSSSLDRELDEKLFF; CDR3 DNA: TGTTCCAGCAGCTTAGATCGGGAATTGGATGAAAAACTGTTTTTT
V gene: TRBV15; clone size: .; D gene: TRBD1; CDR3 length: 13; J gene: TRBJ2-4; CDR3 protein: CATSKDRESIQYF; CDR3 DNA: TGTGCCACCAGCAAGGACAGGGAAAGTATTCAGTACTTC
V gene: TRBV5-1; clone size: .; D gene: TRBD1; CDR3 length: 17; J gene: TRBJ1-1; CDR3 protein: CASSLVGGTGGRAEAFF; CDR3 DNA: TGCGCCAGCAGCTTGGTGGGGGGGACAGGGGGAAGGGCTGAAGCTTTCTTT
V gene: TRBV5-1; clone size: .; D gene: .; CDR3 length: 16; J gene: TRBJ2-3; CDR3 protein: CASSLAAMADTDTQYF; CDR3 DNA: TGCGCCAGCAGCTTGGCCGCGATGGCGGATACAGATACGCAGTATTTT
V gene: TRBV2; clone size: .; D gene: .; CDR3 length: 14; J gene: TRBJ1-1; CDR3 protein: CASEVERAVTEAFF; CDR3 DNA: TGTGCCAGCGAGGTAGAGAGGGCGGTCACTGAAGCTTTCTTT
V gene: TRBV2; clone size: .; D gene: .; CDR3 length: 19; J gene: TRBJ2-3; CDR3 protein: CASSELPVQRVTSTDTQYF; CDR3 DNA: TGTGCCAGCAGTGAATTGCCGGTGCAGCGGGTGACCAGCACAGATACGCAGTATTTT
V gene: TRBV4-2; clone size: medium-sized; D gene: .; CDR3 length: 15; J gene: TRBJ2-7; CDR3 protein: CASSQNEDSSYEQYF; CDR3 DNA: TGTGCCAGCAGCCAAAATGAGGACAGCTCCTACGAGCAGTACTTC
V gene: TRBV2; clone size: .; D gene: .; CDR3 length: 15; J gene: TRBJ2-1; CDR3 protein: CASSGSDRYYNEQFF; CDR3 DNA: TGTGCCAGCAGTGGGTCAGACAGATACTACAATGAGCAGTTCTTC
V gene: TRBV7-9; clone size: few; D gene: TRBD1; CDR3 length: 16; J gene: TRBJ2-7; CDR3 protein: CASSFGYGTGGYEQYF; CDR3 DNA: TGTGCCAGCAGCTTTGGGTACGGGACAGGGGGCTACGAGCAGTACTTC
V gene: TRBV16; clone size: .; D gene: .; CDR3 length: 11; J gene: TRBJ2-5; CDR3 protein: CASSQNHYKYF; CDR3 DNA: TGTGCCAGCAGCCAAAATCACTACAAGTACTTC
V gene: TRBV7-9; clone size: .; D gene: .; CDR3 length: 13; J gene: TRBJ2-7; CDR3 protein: CASSKRGGYEQYF; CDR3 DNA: TGTGCCAGCAGCAAAAGAGGGGGCTACGAGCAGTACTTC
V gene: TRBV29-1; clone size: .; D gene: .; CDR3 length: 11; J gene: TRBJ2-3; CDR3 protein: CSVESTDTQYF; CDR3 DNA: TGCAGCGTTGAATCGACAGATACGCAGTATTTT
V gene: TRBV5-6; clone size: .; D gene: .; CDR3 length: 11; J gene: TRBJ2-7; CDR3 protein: CASSSAGEQYF; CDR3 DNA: TGTGCCAGCAGCTCCGCGGGGGAGCAGTACTTC
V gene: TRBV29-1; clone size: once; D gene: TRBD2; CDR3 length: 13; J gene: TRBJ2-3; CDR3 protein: CSVLAGDTDTQYF; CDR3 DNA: TGCAGCGTACTAGCGGGGGACACAGATACGCAGTATTTT
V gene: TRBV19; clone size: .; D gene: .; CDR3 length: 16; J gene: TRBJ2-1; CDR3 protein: CASRNPGQNNYNEQFF; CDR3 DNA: TGTGCCAGTAGAAACCCGGGACAAAACAACTACAATGAGCAGTTCTTC
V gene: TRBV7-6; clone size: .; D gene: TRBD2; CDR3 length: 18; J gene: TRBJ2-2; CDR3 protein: CASSLALAGGGNTGELFF; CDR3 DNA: TGTGCCAGCAGCTTAGCGCTTGCGGGGGGCGGTAACACCGGGGAGCTGTTTTTT
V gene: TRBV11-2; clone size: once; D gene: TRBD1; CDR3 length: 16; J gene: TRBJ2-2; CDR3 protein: CASRRDRGLNTGELFF; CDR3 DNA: TGTGCCAGCCGCCGGGACAGGGGGTTGAACACCGGGGAGCTGTTTTTT
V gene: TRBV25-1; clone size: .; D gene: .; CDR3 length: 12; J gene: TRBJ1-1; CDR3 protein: CASSAPNTEAFF; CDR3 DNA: TGTGCCAGCAGTGCCCCTAACACTGAAGCTTTCTTT
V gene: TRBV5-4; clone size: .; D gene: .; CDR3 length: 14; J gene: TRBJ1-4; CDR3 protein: CASSFRREDEKLFF; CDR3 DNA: TGTGCCAGCAGCTTTCGTAGGGAGGATGAAAAACTGTTTTTT
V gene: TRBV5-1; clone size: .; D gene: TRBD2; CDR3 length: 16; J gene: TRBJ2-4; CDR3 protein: CASSLDGGSGKNIQYF; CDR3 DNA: TGCGCCAGCAGCTTGGACGGCGGGAGTGGTAAAAACATTCAGTACTTC
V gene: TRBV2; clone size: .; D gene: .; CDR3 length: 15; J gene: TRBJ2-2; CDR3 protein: CASRSQTVNTGELFF; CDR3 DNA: TGTGCCAGCAGGAGTCAGACAGTCAACACCGGGGAGCTGTTTTTT
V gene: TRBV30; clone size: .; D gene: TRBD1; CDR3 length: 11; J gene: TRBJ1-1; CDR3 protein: CAFDRGMEAFF; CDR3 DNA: TGTGCCTTCGACAGGGGGATGGAAGCTTTCTTT
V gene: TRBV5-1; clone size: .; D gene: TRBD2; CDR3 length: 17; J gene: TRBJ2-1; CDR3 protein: CASSLAALLAGGNEQFF; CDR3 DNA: TGCGCCAGCAGCTTGGCAGCCTTACTAGCGGGGGGAAATGAGCAGTTCTTC
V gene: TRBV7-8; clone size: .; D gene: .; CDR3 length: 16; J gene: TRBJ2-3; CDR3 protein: CASSLLRRENTDTQYF; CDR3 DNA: TGTGCCAGCAGCCTACTCAGGCGAGAGAACACAGATACGCAGTATTTT
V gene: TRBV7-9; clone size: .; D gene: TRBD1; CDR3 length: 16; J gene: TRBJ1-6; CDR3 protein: CSSSLWRQGFNSPLHF; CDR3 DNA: TGTTCCAGCAGCTTATGGCGACAGGGTTTCAATTCACCCCTCCACTTT
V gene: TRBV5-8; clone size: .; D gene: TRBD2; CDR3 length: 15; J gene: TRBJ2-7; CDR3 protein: CASSYPGLPIEEQYF; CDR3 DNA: TGTGCCAGCAGCTATCCGGGACTACCCATAGAGGAGCAGTACTTC
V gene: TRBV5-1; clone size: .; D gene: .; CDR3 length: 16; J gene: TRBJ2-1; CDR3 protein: CASSLDTASSYNEQFF; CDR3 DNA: TGCGCCAGCAGCTTGGATACGGCTAGCTCCTACAATGAGCAGTTCTTC
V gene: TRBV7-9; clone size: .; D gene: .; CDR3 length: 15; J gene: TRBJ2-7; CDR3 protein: CASSLGSTDLYEQYF; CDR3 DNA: TGTGCCAGCAGCTTAGGAAGCACAGACCTCTACGAGCAGTACTTC
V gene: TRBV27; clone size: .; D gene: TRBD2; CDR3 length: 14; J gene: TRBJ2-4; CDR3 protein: CASSPRTRASIQYF; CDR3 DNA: TGTGCCAGCAGTCCTAGGACTAGGGCGAGCATTCAGTACTTC
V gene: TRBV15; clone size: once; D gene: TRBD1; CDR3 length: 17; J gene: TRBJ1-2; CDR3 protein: CATSGWDSSPGIYDYTF; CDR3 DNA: TGTGCCACCAGCGGGTGGGACAGCTCCCCTGGGATCTATGACTACACCTTC